This TCR beta chain was sequenced for a study of blood T cell repertoires in COVID-19. About the study: Acute and convalescent COVID-19 samples came from the United States, Italy and Spain. The cDNA or gDNA used as material had been derived from T cells, B-cell-depleted T cells, or PBMCs.

Original processing notes: Amplification from reference gene primers served as the basis for estimated nucleated cell counts. Data came from immunoSEQ multiplex PCR; TCRdb stores just in-frame clones and leaves some out. V and J calls and clone size are given by that table; D and trimming were obtained from the DNA. The sample lists roughly 100,000 clones, 88% occurring once. The J segment lost 4 bases and the V segment lost 6 bases, leaving 9 bases of the junction unmatched. This CDR3 has 15 residues. Germline V gene lookup returns CDR1 LNHDA and CDR2 SQIVND (reference sequence). Sequencing was done on a sample of peripheral blood. This TCR derives from a woman older than 75 with active COVID-19. The rearrangement uses TRBV19 and TRBJ2-5, with 9 bases lining up with TRBD1. CDR3 DNA: TGTGCCAGTAGCCCAGCCACAGGGGGCGGAGAGACCCAGTACTTC. The encoded protein is CASSPATGGGETQYF. Full variable domain (outside the CDR3, taken from reference TRBV19 and TRBJ2-5): DGGITQSPKYLFRKEGQNVTLSCEQNLNHDAMYWYRQDPGQGLRLIYYSQIVNDFQKGDIAEGYSVSREKKESFPLTVTSAQKNPTAFYLCASSPATGGGETQYFGPGTRLLVL.